These 8 T cell receptor beta chains were all obtained from the same sample, sequenced in a study of OX40 agonist ivuxolimab in advanced cancers. Profiling relied on immunoSEQ multiplex PCR, and the TCRdb table lists in-frame clones only, not all of them. There are about 65,000 clones in the sample; approximately 89% occur only once, and around 1.1% lies in the top ten. The specimen comprised CD4+ or CD8+ T cells sorted from blood, sampled in a trial of the OX40 agonist ivuxolimab. Receptor source: an adult with an advanced solid tumor such as melanoma, head and neck, liver or kidney cancer.

The chain combines TRBV10-1 with TRBJ2-7; 13 nucleotides agree with TRBD2. Looked up from germline, CDR1 is WNHNN and CDR2 is SYGVQD (reference sequence). The V and J ends lost 5 bases and 5 bases, in that order; junction bases with no gene match: 6. The CDR3 covers 15 residues. CDR3 coding DNA: TGCGCCAGCAGTTCAGGGACTAGCGGGGCGGACGAGCAGTACTTC. This gives the protein CASSSGTSGADEQYF.

The CDR3 region is CASSPDRQGGYTEAFF. The CDR3 region has the DNA TGTGCCAGCTCACCCGACCGACAGGGGGGATACACTGAAGCTTTCTTT. This chain connects TRBV18 to TRBJ1-1; TRBD1 matches at 9 bases. The germline V gene encodes CDR1 KGHSH and CDR2 LQKENI. The CDR3 length is 16 residues. V was clipped by 3 bases and J by 3 bases; unmatched bases: 8. Full variable domain (remainder filled in from reference TRBV18 and TRBJ1-1): NAGVMQNPRHLVRRRGQEARLRCSPMKGHSHVYWYRQLPEEGLKFMVYLQKENIIDESGMPKERFSAEFPKEGPSILRIQQVVRGDSAAYFCASSPDRQGGYTEAFFGQGTRLTVV.

This clone was found once. The chain has TRBV5-4 and TRBJ2-1, with 12 bases aligning to TRBD2. This CDR3 region has 17 residues. Trimming at V came to 0 bases and at J to 8 bases, leaving 9 bases not matched to a gene. Germline-derived CDR1 and CDR2 are SGHNT and YYREEE (reference sequence). The CDR3 bases are TGTGCCAGCAGCTTGGGGCTAGCGGGGGGGCCGTCTTATGAGCAGTTCTTC. Protein product: CASSLGLAGGPSYEQFF.

V usage is TRBV7-6 and J usage is TRBJ2-5, with D perhaps given as TRBD1 or TRBD2 (5 bases each). Germline-derived CDR1 and CDR2 are SGHVS and FNYEAQ. CDR3 length: 16 amino acids. V lost 5 bases, J lost 3 bases, and 19 bases lay in between. CDR3 protein: CASSNAPGREEETQYF. The DNA for the CDR3 is TGTGCCAGCAGCAATGCCCCGGGGCGCGAGGAAGAGACCCAGTACTTC.

V usage is TRBV15 and J usage is TRBJ1-1; possibly TRBD1 for D (5 bases). V lost 6 bases and J 1 base, leaving 9 bases between the germline ends. Germline assignment: CDR1 LNHNV and CDR2 YYDKDF (reference sequence). The CDR3 totals 13 residues. The CDR3 DNA is TGTGCCACCAGACTACAGGAGAACACTGAAGCTTTCTTT. It is translated as CATRLQENTEAFF.

Of note for this clone: A junction boundary mismatches the germline segment, possibly from a read error. The gene calls are TRBV7-7 and TRBJ2-2, with D perhaps matching TRBD2 (5 bases). The germline gives CDR1 SSHAT, CDR2 FNYEAQ (reference sequence). The CDR3 covers 14 residues. The CDR3 DNA is TGTGCTAGCAGCTTAGCGCCAGGTTCCGGGGAGCTGTTTTTT. Its translation is CASSLAPGSGELFF.

This chain uses TRBV6-5 with TRBJ1-3; D is possibly TRBD1 (6 bases). This CDR3 has 15 amino acids. Germline CDR1 and CDR2: MNHEY and SVGAGI. Trimming pared 6 bases from V and 4 bases from J, leaving 16 bases between. CDR3 residues: CASRPGQSSGNTIYF. The CDR3 nucleotides read TGTGCCAGCAGGCCGGGACAATCATCCGGAAACACCATATATTTT.

The chain has TRBV6-5 and TRBJ1-1; the D gene is possibly TRBD1 (6 bases). The CDR3 loop spans 12 amino acids. Trimming pared 7 bases from V and 11 bases from J, leaving 17 bases between. Looked up from germline, CDR1 is MNHEY and CDR2 is SVGAGI. CDR3 coding DNA: TGTGCCAGCACCCCGAGGGGGGGAAGGGCTTTCTTT. It yields the protein CASTPRGGRAFF.